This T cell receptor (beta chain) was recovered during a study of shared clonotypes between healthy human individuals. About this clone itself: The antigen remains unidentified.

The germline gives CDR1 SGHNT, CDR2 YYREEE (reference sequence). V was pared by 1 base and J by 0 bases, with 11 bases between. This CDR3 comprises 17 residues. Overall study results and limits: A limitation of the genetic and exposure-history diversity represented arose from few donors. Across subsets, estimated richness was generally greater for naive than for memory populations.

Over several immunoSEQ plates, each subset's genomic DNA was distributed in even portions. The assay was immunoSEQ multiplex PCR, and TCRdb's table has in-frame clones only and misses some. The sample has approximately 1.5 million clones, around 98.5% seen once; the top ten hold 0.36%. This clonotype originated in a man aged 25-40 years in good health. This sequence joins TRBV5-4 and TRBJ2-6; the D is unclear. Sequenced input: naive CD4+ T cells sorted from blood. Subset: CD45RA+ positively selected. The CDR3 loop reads CASSLLLAPSGANVLTF. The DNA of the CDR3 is TGTGCCAGCAGCTTGCTGCTTGCTCCCTCTGGGGCCAACGTCCTGACTTTC.